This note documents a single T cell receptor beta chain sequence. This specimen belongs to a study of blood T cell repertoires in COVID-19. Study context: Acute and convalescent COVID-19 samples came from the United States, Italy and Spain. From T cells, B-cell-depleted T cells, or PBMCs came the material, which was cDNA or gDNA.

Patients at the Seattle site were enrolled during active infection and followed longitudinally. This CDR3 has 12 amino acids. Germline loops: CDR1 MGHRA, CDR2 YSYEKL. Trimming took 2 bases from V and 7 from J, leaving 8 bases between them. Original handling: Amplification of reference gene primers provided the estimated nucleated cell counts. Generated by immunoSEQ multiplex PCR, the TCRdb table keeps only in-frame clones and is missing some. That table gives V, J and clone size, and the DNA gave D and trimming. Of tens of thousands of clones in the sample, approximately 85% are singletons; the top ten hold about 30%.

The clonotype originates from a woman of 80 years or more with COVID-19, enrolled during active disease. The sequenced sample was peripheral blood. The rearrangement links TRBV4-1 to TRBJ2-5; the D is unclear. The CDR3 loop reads CASSQYSGTQYF. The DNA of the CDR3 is TGCGCCAGCAGCCAATATTCGGGGACCCAGTACTTC.